Listed below are T cell receptor beta chains from one sample, sequenced in a study of CD8 T cells in Susac syndrome. TCRdb ran MiXCR on the immunoSEQ multiplex PCR reads and lists one entry per CDR3 protein. The sample lists 350,000 to 550,000 distinct CDR3 sequences; about 85% were seen once. Source material: CD8+ T cells from PBMCs. The receptors were gathered from a human donor with multiple sclerosis. The CDR3 runs from the conserved cysteine through the conserved F or W. A D gene is named only where the DNA matches it firmly. Expanded clones are given a class, and other clones once, few, many or no size at all.

J | V | D | size | CDR3 | DNA
TRBJ2-3 | TRBV28 | NA | few | CASSLGAGSTDTQYF | TGTGCCAGCAGTTTAGGAGCGGGCAGCACAGATACGCAGTATTTT
TRBJ2-7 | TRBV2 | NA | NA | CASSLTAFSYEQYF | TGTGCCAGCAGTTTGACGGCGTTCTCCTACGAGCAGTACTTC
TRBJ1-4 | TRBV4-1 | NA | once | CASSHAWGATNEKLFF | TGCGCCAGCAGCCACGCCTGGGGGGCAACTAATGAAAAACTGTTTTTT
TRBJ2-7 | TRBV11-2 | NA | NA | CASSTRDSAPYEQYF | TGTGCCAGCAGCACCCGGGACTCCGCCCCCTACGAGCAGTACTTC
TRBJ2-5 | TRBV6-5 | TRBD1 | NA | CASSYSDRGLQETQYF | TGTGCCAGCAGTTACTCAGACAGGGGGCTACAAGAGACCCAGTACTTC
TRBJ1-2 | TRBV4-1 | NA | NA | CASSQDLSSLIVTF | TGCGCCAGCAGCCAAGATCTGTCGAGTTTGATAGTAACCTTC
TRBJ2-3 | TRBV6-5 | NA | NA | CASSYSLGNTDTQYF | TGTGCCAGCAGTTACTCGCTCGGGAACACAGATACGCAGTATTTT
TRBJ1-2 | TRBV5-1 | NA | NA | CASSFGLSGGYTF | TGCGCCAGCAGCTTCGGATTGTCGGGTGGCTACACCTTC
TRBJ2-7 | TRBV27 | TRBD2 | once | CASSLFLAGTYEQYF | TGTGCCAGCAGTTTATTCCTAGCGGGGACCTACGAGCAGTACTTC
TRBJ2-1 | TRBV4-1 | NA | NA | CASSQVTTVRFF | TGCGCCAGCAGCCAAGTAACTACCGTTAGATTCTTC
TRBJ1-2 | TRBV6-5 | TRBD1 | NA | CASSLGQAEGGYTF | TGTGCCAGCAGTTTGGGACAGGCCGAGGGTGGCTACACCTTC
TRBJ2-7 | TRBV27 | NA | NA | CASSSLDWGKEEQYF | TGTGCCAGCAGTTCCCTGGACTGGGGGAAAGAAGAGCAGTACTTC
TRBJ1-1 | TRBV9 | TRBD1 | NA | CASSASDRGTEAFF | TGTGCCAGCAGCGCCTCCGACAGGGGCACTGAAGCTTTCTTT
TRBJ2-1 | TRBV4-1 | NA | NA | CASSQRQNEQFF | TGCGCCAGCAGCCAACGCCAGAATGAGCAGTTCTTC
TRBJ2-7 | TRBV6-5 | NA | few | CASSYSTVYEQYF | TGTGCCAGCAGTTATTCGACAGTGTACGAGCAGTACTTC
TRBJ2-1 | TRBV28 | NA | NA | CASSLGAYTNNEQFF | TGTGCCAGCAGTTTAGGGGCATATACTAACAATGAGCAGTTCTTC
TRBJ2-7 | TRBV30 | TRBD1 | NA | CAWGTGASDQYF | TGTGCCTGGGGCACAGGGGCCTCGGATCAGTACTTC
TRBJ1-4 | TRBV20-1 | TRBD1 | NA | CSAIGTGDNEKLFF | TGCAGTGCTATTGGGACAGGGGATAATGAAAAACTGTTTTTT
TRBJ1-2 | TRBV7-9 | NA | once | CASIGIYGYTF | TGTGCCAGCATCGGGATCTATGGCTACACCTTC
TRBJ2-7 | TRBV27 | TRBD1 | NA | CASSPPDRGIYEQYF | TGTGCCAGCAGTCCGCCGGACAGGGGGATATACGAGCAGTACTTC
TRBJ2-7 | TRBV27 | NA | NA | CASGRGPYEQYF | TGTGCCAGCGGGCGGGGACCCTACGAGCAGTACTTC
TRBJ1-4 | TRBV10-2 | NA | NA | CASTGGQEKLFF | TGCGCCAGCACGGGGGGTCAGGAAAAACTGTTTTTT
TRBJ1-1 | TRBV5-1 | NA | NA | CASSLLGPEAFF | TGCGCCAGCAGCCTATTGGGGCCTGAAGCTTTCTTT
TRBJ2-7 | TRBV27 | NA | NA | CASSFVGASYEQYF | TGTGCCAGCAGTTTTGTCGGGGCCTCCTACGAGCAGTACTTC
TRBJ1-1 | TRBV2 | NA | NA | CASSERDVGVTEAFF | TGTGCCAGCAGTGAAAGGGATGTCGGGGTCACTGAAGCTTTCTTT
TRBJ2-6 | TRBV5-4 | TRBD1 | NA | CASSFLPTGKSGANVLTF | TGTGCCAGCAGCTTCCTCCCGACAGGGAAGAGTGGGGCCAACGTCCTGACTTTC
TRBJ2-3 | TRBV7-6 | NA | NA | CASSLRGGVSDTQYF | TGTGCCAGCAGCTTGCGGGGAGGTGTGTCAGATACGCAGTATTTT
TRBJ2-7 | TRBV9 | NA | NA | CASSVDSADYEQYF | TGTGCCAGCAGCGTAGATTCCGCCGACTACGAGCAGTACTTC
TRBJ2-1 | TRBV5-1 | NA | NA | CASSLEAPGLFF | TGCGCCAGCAGCTTGGAAGCCCCAGGGCTGTTCTTC